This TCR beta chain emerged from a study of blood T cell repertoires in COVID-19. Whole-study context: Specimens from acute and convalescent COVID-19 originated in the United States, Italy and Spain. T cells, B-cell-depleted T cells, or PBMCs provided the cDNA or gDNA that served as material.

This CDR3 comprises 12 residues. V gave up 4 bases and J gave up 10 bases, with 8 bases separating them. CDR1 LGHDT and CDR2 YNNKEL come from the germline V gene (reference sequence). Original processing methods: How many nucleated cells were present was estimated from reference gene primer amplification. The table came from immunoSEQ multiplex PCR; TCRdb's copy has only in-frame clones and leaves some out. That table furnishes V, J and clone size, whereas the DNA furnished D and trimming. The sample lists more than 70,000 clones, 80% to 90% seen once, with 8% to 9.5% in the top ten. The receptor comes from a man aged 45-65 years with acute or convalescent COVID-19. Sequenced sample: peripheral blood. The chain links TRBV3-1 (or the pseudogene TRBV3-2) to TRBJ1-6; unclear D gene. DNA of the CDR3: TGTGCCAGCAGCCTTCTTAAATCACCCCTCCACTTT. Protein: CASSLLKSPLHF.